A selection of T cell receptor beta chains follows, all from one sample in a study of shared clonotypes between healthy human individuals. The protocol was immunoSEQ multiplex PCR, while the TCRdb copy is restricted to in-frame clones and leaves out a portion. The sample includes around 1.1 million clones, 70% to 85% of them seen just once. Sample: memory CD4+ T cells from PBMCs. These receptors originate from a man aged 18 to 30 in good health. Some clones in this sample may be carry-over from other donors' samples. Both conserved end residues are part of each CDR3. Fields, in order: D gene, V gene, CDR3 protein. D genes are given only for firm matches.

>NA|TRBV7-2
CASSLGPSSYNEQFF
>NA|TRBV5-1
CASTHWGDSENEQFF
>NA|TRBV18
CASSPVRRAIKETQYF
>TRBD1|TRBV28
CASHQLGQGGQPQHF
>NA|TRBV10-1
CASRDLPRSNQPQHF
>NA|TRBV10-3
CAISAAGGKPEAFF
>NA|TRBV15
CATSRSATGNTIYF
>NA|TRBV6-1
CASSDIGAVTGQYF
>TRBD2|TRBV30
CACNGRGSAYEQYF
>NA|TRBV7-2
CASTSFGPQETQYF
>NA|TRBV15
CATSTVLRNQPQHF
>NA|TRBV30
CAWSVTPGDEQFF
>NA|TRBV6-6
CASKDPNQPQHF
>TRBD2|TRBV9
CASSPGGLAGYNEQFF
>TRBD2|TRBV7-9
CASSSRIGSGSPEQFF
>TRBD1|TRBV7-9
CASSVGQEYTGELFF
>TRBD1|TRBV5-1
CASSRQGERVNTEAFF
>NA|TRBV6-6
CASLGPGTSGNTIYF
>NA|TRBV11-3
CASSLGLGKQETQYF
>NA|TRBV28
CASSLLFPTRNEQFF
>NA|TRBV4-1
CASSQLTGIQPQHF
>TRBD1|TRBV27
CASSFLTGGEGTQYF
>TRBD1|TRBV30
CAWAPGQGPDTQYF
>NA|TRBV2
CASRGSTDTQYF
>NA|TRBV10-1
CASSGQPDGNEQFF
>NA|TRBV5-1
CASSLDARNNEQFF
>TRBD2|TRBV10-3
CAISDGTSGRGTYNEQFF
>TRBD1|TRBV28
CASSFDRGGAGANVLTF
>TRBD1|TRBV2
CASSLQGNQETQYF
>TRBD2|TRBV7-3
CASSLNAGTNSYEQYF
>NA|TRBV7-2
CASSLQKQKDEQFF
>NA|TRBV7-6
CASSSASVGGELFF
>NA|TRBV28
CASSFQGLATNEKLFF
>NA|TRBV2
CASSEGRTGDTQYF
>NA|TRBV19
CASSMFPGQGEQYF
>NA|TRBV4-1
CASSQGGRGHNEQFF
>NA|TRBV20-1
CSTIRGRRAFF
>NA|TRBV11-2
CASSLSMTGYTGELFF
>NA|TRBV29-1
CSVNRVLSTEAFF
>TRBD1|TRBV5-4
CASSVAGQGEGGYTF
>TRBD2|TRBV7-6
CASSLASGGEQYF
>TRBD2|TRBV5-1
CASSLMGGRTDTQYF
>NA|TRBV20-1
CSASSRDEQYF
>NA|TRBV18
CASSPDTGEAFF